The clone carrying this TCR beta chain was seen more than once but under ten times. Its specificity is not known. This specimen comes from a study of T cells in Graves' hyperthyroidism and ophthalmopathy. Broader study findings: Most thyroid clonotypes that were expanded above 0.001 also turned up in blood. Ophthalmopathy was told apart from stable hyperthyroidism by a 13 V-J model.

Template material for amplifying TCR beta CDR3 regions consisted of RNA transcripts. A first-round RT-PCR of the TCR CDR3 used the HTBI primer set. A single record per CDR3 protein comes from TCRdb applying MiXCR to the multiplex PCR reads. The repertoire has fewer than 350,000 distinct CDR3 sequences, roughly 15% of them found once; the top ten carry 30% to 35%. Ahead of any ophthalmopathy symptoms, the blood sample was obtained at the first diagnosis of hyperthyroidism. Germline CDR1 SGDLS, CDR2 YYNGEE. The CDR3 consists of 12 residues. V was cut by 5 bases and J by 10 bases, with 13 bases left in between.

V is TRBV9 and J is TRBJ2-1, with D possibly being TRBD1 (6 bases). The clonotype was recovered from a woman aged 45-65 years with Graves' hyperthyroidism that later progressed to Graves' ophthalmopathy. Sequencing was performed on blood. The CDR3 DNA reads as TGTGCCAGCAGGGGGACAAACGGAGAGCAGTTCTTC. Its translation: CASRGTNGEQFF.